One and the same sample provided the 14 T cell receptor beta chains below, sequenced in a study of T cell responses to AZD1222 COVID-19 vaccine. Sequenced by immunoSEQ multiplex PCR; TCRdb stores in-frame clones only, minus some. The table records approximately 130,000 clones, around nine tenths of them present only once. The sequences come from peripheral blood, collected 28 days after the second dose of the MenACWY control vaccine. The receptors shown here come from an adult who received the MenACWY meningococcal vaccine as a control.

The V gene is TRBV29-1, the J gene TRBJ2-1; 9 nucleotides agree with TRBD1. CDR3 size: 14 residues. The V and J ends lost 7 bases and 2 bases, in that order; junction bases with no gene match: 6. Germline CDR1 reads SQVTM; CDR2 reads ANQGSEA. CDR3 DNA: TGCAGCGACGCAGGGACAGGGCCCTACAATGAGCAGTTCTTC. This encodes CSDAGTGPYNEQFF.

The rearrangement joins TRBV19 to TRBJ1-5, with a possible D match to TRBD1 (5 bases). The CDR3 spans 15 residues. Trimming removed 10 bases at V and 1 base at J, with 17 bases between. CDR1 LNHDA and CDR2 SQIVND come from the germline V gene (reference sequence). The CDR3 DNA reads as TGTGCCACCCGCGTGAGGGACGTCAGCAATCAGCCCCAGCATTTT. Translation gives CATRVRDVSNQPQHF.

Here the CDR3 DNA reads TGTGCCAGCAGCTTAGGTGATCAAATGAACACTGAAGCTTTCTTT. It is translated as CASSLGDQMNTEAFF. The chain recombines TRBV7-9 with TRBJ1-1; D remains unclear. The CDR3 length is 15 residues. V shed 1 base and J shed 0 bases, with 9 bases lying between them. Per the germline V gene, CDR1 is SEHNR and CDR2 is FQNEAQ (reference sequence).

The rearrangement joins TRBV7-2 to TRBJ1-1, with D possibly being TRBD1 (6 bases). Germline V lookup: CDR1 SGHTA, CDR2 FQGNSA. CDR3 size: 15 residues. V shed 5 bases and J shed 0 bases, with 13 bases lying between them. CDR3 bases: TGTGCCAGCAGCCTCAGATGGGGGCTGAACACTGAAGCTTTCTTT. Translating it yields CASSLRWGLNTEAFF. The full variable domain, rest sourced from reference TRBV7-2 and TRBJ1-1, is GAGVSQSPSNKVTEKGKDVELRCDPISGHTALYWYRQSLGQGLEFLIYFQGNSAPDKSGLPSDRFSAERTGGSVSTLTIQRTQQEDSAVYLCASSLRWGLNTEAFFGQGTRLTVV.

The chain carries TRBV20-1 and TRBJ2-6, with unresolved D. The ends were cut back, 7 bases at V and 0 bases at J, with 1 base in the middle. CDR1 and CDR2 (germline): DFQATT, SNEGSKA (reference sequence). This CDR3 spans 11 amino acids. CDR3 protein: CSGSGANVLTF. In DNA form, the CDR3 reads TGCAGTGGCTCTGGGGCCAACGTCCTGACTTTC.

This clone has only one observation. V and J are TRBV27 and TRBJ2-4; no clear D gene. CDR3 length: 17 residues. Germline V gene data show CDR1 as MNHEY and CDR2 as SMNVEV (reference sequence). V shed 1 base and J shed 0 bases, with 13 bases lying between them. Here the CDR3 reads CASSLFSSALAKNIQYF. The CDR3, as DNA: TGTGCCAGCAGTTTATTTAGTTCGGCACTAGCCAAAAACATTCAGTACTTC.

The CDR3 loop is CASTRGQADTQYF. The CDR3 DNA is TGTGCCAGCACGCGGGGGCAAGCAGATACGCAGTATTTT. The rearrangement uses TRBV2 and TRBJ2-3, with D possibly matching TRBD2 (7 bases). The CDR3 is made up of 13 amino acids. V lost 7 bases to trimming and J lost 4 bases, with 12 bases between them. From germline, CDR1 is SNHLY and CDR2 FYNNEI. Full variable domain (remainder filled in from reference TRBV2 and TRBJ2-3): EPEVTQTPSHQVTQMGQEVILRCVPISNHLYFYWYRQILGQKVEFLVSFYNNEISEKSEIFDDQFSVERPDGSNFTLKIRSTKLEDSAMYFCASTRGQADTQYFGPGTRLTVL.

This chain joins TRBV28 and TRBJ2-2; possible D gene TRBD2, 5 bases. The ends were cut back, 3 bases at V and 6 bases at J, with 8 bases in the middle. There are 13 residues in the CDR3. Germline CDR1 reads MDHEN; CDR2 reads SYDVKM. CDR3 bases: TGTGCCAGCAGTTTGGGAGTCCCCGGGGAGCTGTTTTTT. Translating it yields CASSLGVPGELFF.

The chain links TRBV7-2 to TRBJ2-5; TRBD2 agrees at 10 bases. The germline V gene encodes CDR1 SGHTA and CDR2 FQGNSA. The CDR3 extends over 16 amino acids. Losses at the gene ends were 1 base for V and 1 base for J; bases not matched to a gene: 3. The CDR3 DNA is TGTGCCAGCAGCTTAGGGATAGCGGGGGGCCAAGAGACCCAGTACTTC. It yields the protein CASSLGIAGGQETQYF. Full variable domain (rest looked up from reference TRBV7-2 and TRBJ2-5): GAGVSQSPSNKVTEKGKDVELRCDPISGHTALYWYRQSLGQGLEFLIYFQGNSAPDKSGLPSDRFSAERTGGSVSTLTIQRTQQEDSAVYLCASSLGIAGGQETQYFGPGTRLLVL.

For the CDR3, the DNA is TGTGCCAGCAGAAGATCCGGGACACTGAACACTGAAGCTTTCTTT. Translation gives CASRRSGTLNTEAFF. The J gene is TRBJ1-1, the V gene TRBV6-5, with D possibly being TRBD1 (6 bases). V was cut by 6 bases and J by 0 bases, with 14 bases left in between. This CDR3 is built from 15 residues. Germline V gives CDR1 MNHEY, CDR2 SVGAGI.

This clone has a single count. The chain joins TRBV7-6 to TRBJ2-1, with D hard to call. The germline CDR1 and CDR2 sequences are SGHVS and FNYEAQ. CDR3 length: 13 residues. The V end was cut by 5 bases, the J end by 2 bases, with 7 bases between. The CDR3 DNA sequence: TGTGCCAGCAGCCGTGCCGCCTACAATGAGCAGTTCTTC. Amino acid sequence: CASSRAAYNEQFF. The whole variable domain, remainder taken from reference TRBV7-6 and TRBJ2-1, is GAGVSQSPRYKVTKRGQDVALRCDPISGHVSLYWYRQALGQGPEFLTYFNYEAQQDKSGLPNDRFSAERPEGSISTLTIQRTEQRDSAMYRCASSRAAYNEQFFGPGTRLTVL.

This CDR3 is CASSKKGWRYGYTF. CDR3 DNA: TGTGCCAGCAGCAAAAAGGGTTGGAGGTATGGCTACACCTTC. The chain links TRBV21-1 to TRBJ1-2. TRBV21-1 is reported as a pseudogene. The CDR3 contains 14 residues.

This rearrangement joins TRBV5-5 to TRBJ2-3, with D perhaps matching TRBD2 (5 bases). Germline CDR1 is SGHKS and CDR2 is YYEKEE (reference sequence). Deletions cut 2 bases from V and 2 bases from J, with 15 bases between. CDR3 length: 16 residues. The chain's CDR3 is CASSLGSAWDTDTQYF. CDR3 nucleotides: TGTGCCAGCAGCTTAGGGAGTGCCTGGGACACAGATACGCAGTATTTT.

This clone was detected a few times. The genes are TRBV5-1 and TRBJ1-1; D remains unclear. The CDR3 has 13 residues. From germline, CDR1 is SGHRS and CDR2 YFSETQ. V was cut by 3 bases and J by 3 bases, with 9 bases left in between. The CDR3 sequence is CASSSSRDTEAFF. In nucleotides, the CDR3 is TGCGCCAGCAGCTCATCTCGGGACACTGAAGCTTTCTTT. The full variable domain, in which reference TRBV5-1 and TRBJ1-1 provide the parts outside the CDR3, is KAGVTQTPRYLIKTRGQQVTLSCSPISGHRSVSWYQQTPGQGLQFLFEYFSETQRNKGNFPGRFSGRQFSNSRSEMNVSTLELGDSALYLCASSSSRDTEAFFGQGTRLTVV.